The clone carrying this TCR beta chain was observed many times. Its antigen is as yet unknown. This entry is derived from a study of regulatory T cells in long-lasting Graves disease. General study results and limits: In persistent patients, shared public clonotypes (under 3,000) outnumbered those in new patients (966).

iRepertoire HTBI primers and Arm-PCR of CDR3 regions built TCR beta libraries. TCRdb fed the multiplex PCR reads into MiXCR, producing one record per CDR3 protein. Seen here are more than 400,000 distinct CDR3 sequences, about 17% observed once, and the top ten hold around 11%. Time point indicated: newly diagnosed GD, antithyroid drugs for less than 3 months. Following extraction of RNA from PBMCs, that RNA was used to make the TCR library. This sample also belongs to another study, concerning T cells in Graves' hyperthyroidism and ophthalmopathy.

The sequenced sample was peripheral blood mononuclear cells (PBMCs), obtained at new diagnosis, from a patient treated with antithyroid drugs. The receptor was derived from a woman under 40 with Graves disease.

CDR3 in amino acids: CSAPGTSGDYNEQFF. DNA of the CDR3: TGCAGTGCCCCTGGGACTAGCGGAGATTACAATGAGCAGTTCTTC. The gene calls are TRBV20-1 and TRBJ2-1, with TRBD2 identical over 11 bases. The CDR3 sequence is 15 residues long. The germline V gene encodes CDR1 DFQATT and CDR2 SNEGSKA (reference sequence). V shed 6 bases, J shed 4 bases, and the junction held 8 bases outside the gene matches.